This T cell receptor (beta chain) was documented in a study of technical replicates of blood from a few donors. Measured with immunoSEQ multiplex PCR; TCRdb has only the in-frame clones, and not every one. Of roughly 51,000 clones listed, just under 95% were seen once; the top ten hold about 3.9%. Germline loops: CDR1 SGHDN, CDR2 FVKESK. The CDR3 loop spans 16 amino acids. Trimming pared 4 bases from V and 2 bases from J, leaving 18 bases between. Sequenced material: PBMCs. This clonotype was obtained from a human donor in good health. Some clones in this sample may be carry-over from other donors' samples. The rearrangement joins TRBV14 to TRBJ2-7, with D perhaps TRBD1 (5 bases). For the CDR3, the DNA is TGTGCCAGCAGCCCTGCCCAGGGTGTGGGGCCCTACGAGCAGTACTTC. As protein: CASSPAQGVGPYEQYF.